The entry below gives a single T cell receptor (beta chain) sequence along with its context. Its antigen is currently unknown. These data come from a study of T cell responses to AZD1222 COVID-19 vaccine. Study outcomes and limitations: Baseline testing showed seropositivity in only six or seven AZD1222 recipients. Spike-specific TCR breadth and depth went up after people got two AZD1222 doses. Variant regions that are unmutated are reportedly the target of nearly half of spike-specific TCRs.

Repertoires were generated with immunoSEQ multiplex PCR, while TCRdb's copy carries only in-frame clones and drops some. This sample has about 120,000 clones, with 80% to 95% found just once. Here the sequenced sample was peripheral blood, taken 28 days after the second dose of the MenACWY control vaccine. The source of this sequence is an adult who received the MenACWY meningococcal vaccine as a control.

The CDR3 region is CASSARDGNSPLHF. The CDR3 coding sequence is TGTGCCAGCAGCGCCCGGGACGGTAATTCACCCCTCCACTTT. The chain carries TRBV12-1 and TRBJ1-6. TRBV12-1 is a pseudogene segment. The CDR3 runs 14 residues.